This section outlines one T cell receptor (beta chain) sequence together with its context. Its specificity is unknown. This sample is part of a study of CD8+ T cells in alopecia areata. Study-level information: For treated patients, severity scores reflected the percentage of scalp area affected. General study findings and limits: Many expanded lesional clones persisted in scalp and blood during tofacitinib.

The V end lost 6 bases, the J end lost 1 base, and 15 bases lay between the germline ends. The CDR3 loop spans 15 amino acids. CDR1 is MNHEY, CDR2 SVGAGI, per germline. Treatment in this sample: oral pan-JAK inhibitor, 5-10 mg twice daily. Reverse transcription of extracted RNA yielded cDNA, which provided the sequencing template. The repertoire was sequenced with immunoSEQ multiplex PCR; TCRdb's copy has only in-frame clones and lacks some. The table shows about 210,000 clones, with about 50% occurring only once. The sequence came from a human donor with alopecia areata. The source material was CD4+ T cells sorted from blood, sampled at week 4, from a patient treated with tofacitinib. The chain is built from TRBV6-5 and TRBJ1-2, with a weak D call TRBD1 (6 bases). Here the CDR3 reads CASRSTGRGNYGYTF. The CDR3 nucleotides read TGTGCCAGCAGATCTACAGGGCGCGGTAACTATGGCTACACCTTC.